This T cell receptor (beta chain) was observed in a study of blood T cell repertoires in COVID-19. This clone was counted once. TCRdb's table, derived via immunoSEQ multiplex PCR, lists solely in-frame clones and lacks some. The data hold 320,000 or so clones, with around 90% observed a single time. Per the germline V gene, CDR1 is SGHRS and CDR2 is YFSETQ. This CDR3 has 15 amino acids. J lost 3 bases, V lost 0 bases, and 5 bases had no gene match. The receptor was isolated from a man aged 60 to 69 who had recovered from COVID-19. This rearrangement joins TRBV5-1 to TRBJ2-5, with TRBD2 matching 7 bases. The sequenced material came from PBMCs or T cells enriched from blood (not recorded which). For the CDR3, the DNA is TGCGCCAGCAGCTTGGGCGGGAGTGGGGAAGAGACCCAGTACTTC. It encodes CASSLGGSGEETQYF.